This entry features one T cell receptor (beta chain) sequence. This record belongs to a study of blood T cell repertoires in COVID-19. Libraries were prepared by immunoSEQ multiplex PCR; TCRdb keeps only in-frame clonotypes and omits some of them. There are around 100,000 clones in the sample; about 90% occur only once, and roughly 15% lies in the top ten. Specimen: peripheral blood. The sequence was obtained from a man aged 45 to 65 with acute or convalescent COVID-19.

CDR3 protein: CASSLVGETEAFF. The CDR3 region has the DNA TGTGCCAGCAGCTTAGTAGGGGAAACTGAAGCTTTCTTT. V is TRBV11-2 and J is TRBJ1-1, with D possibly being TRBD1 (5 bases). The CDR3 consists of 13 residues. CDR1 is SGHAT and CDR2 is FQNNGV in the germline V gene. V gave up 1 base and J gave up 5 bases, with 8 bases separating them.